This T cell receptor (beta chain) was sequenced for a study of control samples from healthy donors and cancer patients. Clones were sequenced by immunoSEQ multiplex PCR, and TCRdb holds only the in-frame ones, with some missing. The sample contains approximately 89,000 clones, under 90% of which appear only once. The CDR3 length is 16 residues. V trimming: 4 bases; J trimming: 5 bases; junction bases outside the gene matches: 11. Germline V gives CDR1 MNHNS, CDR2 SASEGT. The chain employs TRBV6-1 and TRBJ1-5; 7 bases line up with TRBD1. Sequencing was done on a sample of blood. The sequence was obtained from a woman in her forties in good health. Here the CDR3 DNA reads TGTGCCAGCAGTGGACCCGGGACAGAGGAGCATCAGCCCCAGCATTTT. The encoded protein is CASSGPGTEEHQPQHF.